This is a list of T cell receptor beta chains from one sample in a study of CD4 and CD8 cells across lung adenocarcinoma regions. TCRdb reprocessed the PCR reads with MiXCR, giving one entry per CDR3 protein. The sample has 9,500 to 11,000 distinct CDR3 sequences; about 55% are singletons. Input material: CD4+ T cells from the center of a lung tumor. The receptor set was obtained from a male donor with lung adenocarcinoma. The CD4 and CD8 labels of this study may be unreliable. CDR3s include the opening cysteine and the closing phenylalanine or tryptophan. The D gene is left open where the match is weak. Size is omitted from some rows. Given values are once, few, many or a class for expanded clones.

clone_size: many; j_call: TRBJ2-1; d_call: TRBD1; v_call: TRBV9; cdr3_aa: CASSPGQGAINEQFF; cdr3_nt: TGTGCCAGCAGCCCGGGACAGGGGGCGATCAATGAGCAGTTCTTC
clone_size: .; j_call: TRBJ2-7; d_call: TRBD1; v_call: TRBV5-4; cdr3_aa: CASSLPGQATYEQYF; cdr3_nt: TGTGCCAGCAGCCTCCCGGGACAGGCGACCTACGAGCAGTACTTC
clone_size: many; j_call: TRBJ2-1; d_call: .; v_call: TRBV7-6; cdr3_aa: CASSFSGADNEQFF; cdr3_nt: TGTGCCAGCAGCTTTTCCGGAGCGGACAATGAGCAGTTCTTC
clone_size: .; j_call: TRBJ2-3; d_call: TRBD2; v_call: TRBV27; cdr3_aa: CASSPGTSGIYNEQFF; cdr3_nt: TGTGCCAGCAGTCCAGGGACTAGCGGGATATACAATGAGCAGTTCTTT
clone_size: .; j_call: TRBJ2-3; d_call: .; v_call: TRBV4-1; cdr3_aa: CASRQRGEGIRAKDTQYF; cdr3_nt: TGCGCCAGCAGACAACGCGGCGAGGGGATAAGGGCCAAAGACACGCAGTATTTC
clone_size: .; j_call: TRBJ2-1; d_call: TRBD2; v_call: TRBV6-1; cdr3_aa: CASTVLAGGYLDEQFF; cdr3_nt: TGTGCCAGCACCGTACTAGCGGGAGGGTATTTGGATGAGCAGTTCTTC
clone_size: many; j_call: TRBJ2-3; d_call: TRBD1; v_call: TRBV27; cdr3_aa: CASSDTGGTDTQYF; cdr3_nt: TGTGCCAGCAGCGACACAGGGGGTACAGATACGCAGTATTTT
clone_size: few; j_call: TRBJ2-3; d_call: .; v_call: TRBV6-1; cdr3_aa: CASSEGGVRAKDTQYF; cdr3_nt: TGTGCCAGCAGTGAAGGGGGGGTTAGAGCCAAAGACACTCAGTACTTT
clone_size: .; j_call: TRBJ2-3; d_call: TRBD2; v_call: TRBV3-1; cdr3_aa: CASSQTASGGDTQYF; cdr3_nt: TGTGCCAGCAGCCAAACGGCTAGCGGGGGAGATACGCAGTATTTT
clone_size: few; j_call: TRBJ2-1; d_call: TRBD2; v_call: TRBV24-1; cdr3_aa: CATSDPASGSYYNEQFF; cdr3_nt: TGTGCCACCAGTGATCCCGCTAGCGGATCATACTACAATGAGCAGTTCTTC
clone_size: .; j_call: TRBJ2-3; d_call: TRBD2; v_call: TRBV10-1; cdr3_aa: CASSDLAGGKNIQYF; cdr3_nt: TGCGCCAGCAGTGATTTAGCGGGCGGTAAAAATATTCAGTATTTT
clone_size: .; j_call: TRBJ2-7; d_call: .; v_call: TRBV6-1; cdr3_aa: CASRVQRRAYEQYF; cdr3_nt: TGTGCCAGCAGGGTCCAGCGGAGAGCCTACGAGCAGTACTTC
clone_size: .; j_call: TRBJ2-4; d_call: TRBD2; v_call: TRBV7-2; cdr3_aa: CASSLAGVENIQYF; cdr3_nt: TGTGCCAGCAGTCTAGCGGGAGTAGAAAACATTCAGTACTTC
clone_size: few; j_call: TRBJ2-1; d_call: .; v_call: TRBV12-2; cdr3_aa: CASRQTSGSENEQFF; cdr3_nt: TGTGCAAGTCGTCAGACTAGCGGGAGTGAGAATGAGCAGTTCTTC
clone_size: .; j_call: TRBJ1-1; d_call: .; v_call: TRBV4-2; cdr3_aa: CASSQEFGTATEAFF; cdr3_nt: TGTGCCAGCAGCCAAGAGTTCGGGACGGCCACTGAAGCTTTCTTT
clone_size: many; j_call: TRBJ2-1; d_call: TRBD2; v_call: TRBV6-4; cdr3_aa: CASSDSTSGGDEQFF; cdr3_nt: TGTGCCAGCAGTGACTCGACAAGCGGGGGCGATGAGCAGTTCTTC
clone_size: medium-sized; j_call: TRBJ2-1; d_call: TRBD1; v_call: TRBV10-3; cdr3_aa: CANKGQGADEQFF; cdr3_nt: TGTGCCAACAAAGGACAGGGGGCCGATGAGCAGTTCTTC
clone_size: .; j_call: TRBJ2-1; d_call: TRBD2; v_call: TRBV6-1; cdr3_aa: CASSVLQRENTQFF; cdr3_nt: TGTGCCAGCAGTGTCCTCCAGCGGGAAAATACGCAGTTCTTC
clone_size: .; j_call: TRBJ2-5; d_call: .; v_call: TRBV5-1; cdr3_aa: CASSLEQEQYF; cdr3_nt: TGCGCCAGCAGCTTGGAACAGGAGCAGTACTTC
clone_size: many; j_call: TRBJ2-5; d_call: TRBD1; v_call: TRBV7-2; cdr3_aa: CASSPLDREGTQYF; cdr3_nt: TGTGCCAGCAGCCCCCTAGACAGGGAAGGGACCCAGTACTTC
clone_size: .; j_call: TRBJ2-3; d_call: TRBD1; v_call: TRBV11-3; cdr3_aa: CASSSRQGAKDTQYF; cdr3_nt: TGTGCCAGCAGCTCGCGGCAGGGGGCCAAAGATACGCAGTACTTT
clone_size: .; j_call: TRBJ2-1; d_call: .; v_call: TRBV6-5; cdr3_aa: CASSYRRTGAPQFF; cdr3_nt: TGTGCCAGCAGTTACCGACGCACGGGGGCGCCCCAGTTCTTC
clone_size: once; j_call: TRBJ1-2; d_call: .; v_call: TRBV7-2; cdr3_aa: CASSLGSRNHYGYTF; cdr3_nt: TGTGCCAGCAGCTTAGGGTCCCGAAACCACTATGGCTACACCTTC
clone_size: .; j_call: TRBJ2-5; d_call: TRBD2; v_call: TRBV27; cdr3_aa: CASSSPGTTEETQYF; cdr3_nt: TGTGCCAGCAGTAGTCCCGGGACTACCGAAGAGACCCAGTACTTC